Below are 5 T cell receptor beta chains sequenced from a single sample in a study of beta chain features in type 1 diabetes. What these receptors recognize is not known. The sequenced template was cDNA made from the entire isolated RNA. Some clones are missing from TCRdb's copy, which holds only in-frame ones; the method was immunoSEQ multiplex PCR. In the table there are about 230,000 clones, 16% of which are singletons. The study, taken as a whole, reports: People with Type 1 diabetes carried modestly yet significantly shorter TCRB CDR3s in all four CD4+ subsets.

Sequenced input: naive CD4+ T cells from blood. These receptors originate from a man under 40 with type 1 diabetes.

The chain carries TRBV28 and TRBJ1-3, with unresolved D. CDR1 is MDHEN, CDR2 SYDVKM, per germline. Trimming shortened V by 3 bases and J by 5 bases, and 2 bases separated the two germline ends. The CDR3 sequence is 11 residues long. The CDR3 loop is CASSLRNTIYF. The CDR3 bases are TGTGCCAGCAGTTTGCGAAACACCATATATTTT.

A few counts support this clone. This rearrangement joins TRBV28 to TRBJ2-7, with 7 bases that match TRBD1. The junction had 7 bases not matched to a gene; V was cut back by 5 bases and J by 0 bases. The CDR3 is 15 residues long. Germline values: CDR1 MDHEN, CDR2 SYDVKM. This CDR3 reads CASSGGQQSSYEQYF. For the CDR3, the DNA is TGTGCCAGCAGTGGGGGACAGCAGAGCTCCTACGAGCAGTACTTC.

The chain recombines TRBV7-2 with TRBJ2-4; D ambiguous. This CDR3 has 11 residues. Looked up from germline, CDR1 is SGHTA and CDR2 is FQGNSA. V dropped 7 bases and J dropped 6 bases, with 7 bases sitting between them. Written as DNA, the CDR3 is TGTGCCAGCACTTCGGGAAACATTCAGTACTTC. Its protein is CASTSGNIQYF.

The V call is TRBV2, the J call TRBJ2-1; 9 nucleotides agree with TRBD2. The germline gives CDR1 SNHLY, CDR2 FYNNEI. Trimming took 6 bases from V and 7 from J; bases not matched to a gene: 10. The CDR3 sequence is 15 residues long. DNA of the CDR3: TGTGCCAGCAGAGCGACTAGCGGCTCCGATAATGAGCAGTTCTTC. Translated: CASRATSGSDNEQFF.

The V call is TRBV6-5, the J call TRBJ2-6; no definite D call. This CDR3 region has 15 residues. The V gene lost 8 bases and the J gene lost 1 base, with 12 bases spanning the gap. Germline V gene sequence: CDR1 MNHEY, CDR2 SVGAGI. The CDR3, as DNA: TGTGCCAGCTCTGGGTTCCGATCTGGGGCCAACGTCCTGACTTTC. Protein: CASSGFRSGANVLTF.